By sample share, the clone carrying this TCR beta chain is medium-sized. What it binds is unknown. CDR3 size: 14 residues. Germline CDR1 MNHEY, CDR2 SMNVEV (reference sequence). Trimming left V 6 bases short and J 7 bases short, with 17 bases between. TCR beta rearrangements were amplified from peripheral blood genomic DNA. TRB rearrangements spanning V, D and J were amplified using mixed TRB-A/B primers. TCRdb used MiXCR to reprocess the multiplex PCR reads, holding one entry per CDR3 protein. The table lists about 6,200 distinct CDR3 sequences, about 30% of them singletons. This sample stems from a study of T cell repertoires in aging, cancer and after chemotherapy. Overall study: Patients with chronic lymphocytic leukemia were sampled before and after fludarabine- or bendamustine-based chemotherapy. Roughly 9.1 million TCR reads were in the whole dataset.

Study observations and caveats: In healthy donors, age-related TCR diversity loss mainly reflected lost richness. Age-matched healthy donors had significantly more diverse, less clonal blood TCR repertoires than untreated cancer patients.

The chain combines TRBV27 with TRBJ2-3; tentatively, D is TRBD2 (5 bases). This clonotype was obtained from a human donor with a blood cancer. Material for sequencing was blood. The CDR3 spells CASRPGYPGNTQYF. The CDR3 region has the DNA TGTGCCAGCAGGCCGGGGTATCCGGGGAATACGCAGTATTTT.